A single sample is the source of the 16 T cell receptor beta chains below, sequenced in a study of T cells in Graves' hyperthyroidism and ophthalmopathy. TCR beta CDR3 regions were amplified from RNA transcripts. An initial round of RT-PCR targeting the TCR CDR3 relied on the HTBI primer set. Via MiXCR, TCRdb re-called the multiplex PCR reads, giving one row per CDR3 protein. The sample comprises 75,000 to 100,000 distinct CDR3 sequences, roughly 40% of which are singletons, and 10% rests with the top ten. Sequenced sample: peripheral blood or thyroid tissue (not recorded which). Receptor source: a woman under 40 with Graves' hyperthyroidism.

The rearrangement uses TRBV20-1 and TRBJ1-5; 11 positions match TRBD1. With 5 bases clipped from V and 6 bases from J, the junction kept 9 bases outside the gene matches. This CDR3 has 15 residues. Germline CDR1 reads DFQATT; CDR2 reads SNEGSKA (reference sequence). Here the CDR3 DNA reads TGCAGTGCTCTTCCCGGGGACAGGGGGAGTCAGCCCCAGCATTTT. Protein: CSALPGDRGSQPQHF.

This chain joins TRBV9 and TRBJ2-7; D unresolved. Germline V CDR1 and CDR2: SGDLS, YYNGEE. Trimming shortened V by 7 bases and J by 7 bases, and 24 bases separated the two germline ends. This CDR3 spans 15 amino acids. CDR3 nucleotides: TGTGCCAGCCCACCGTTACTGTCAGGCCCCCGGGAGCAGTACTTC. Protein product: CASPPLLSGPREQYF. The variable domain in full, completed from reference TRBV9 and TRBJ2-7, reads DSGVTQTPKHLITATGQRVTLRCSPRSGDLSVYWYQQSLDQGLQFLIQYYNGEERAKGNILERFSAQQFPDLHSELNLSSLELGDSALYFCASPPLLSGPREQYFGPGTRLTVT.

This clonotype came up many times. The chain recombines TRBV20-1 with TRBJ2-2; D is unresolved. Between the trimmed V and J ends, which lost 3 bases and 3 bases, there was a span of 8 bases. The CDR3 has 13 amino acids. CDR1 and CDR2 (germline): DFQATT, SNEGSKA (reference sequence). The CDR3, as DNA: TGCAGTGCTAGGTACTTAGACACCGGGGAGCTGTTTTTT. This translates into CSARYLDTGELFF.

CDR3 DNA: TGCGCCAGCAGCTTGGAGGGACGCAGGACAGATACGCAGTATTTT. It specifies CASSLEGRRTDTQYF. The J gene is TRBJ2-3, the V gene TRBV5-1; D assignment may be TRBD1 or TRBD2 (5 bases each). Trimming took off 0 bases at V and 3 bases at J, with 11 bases between the two ends. CDR3 length equals 15 residues. Looked up from germline, CDR1 is SGHRS and CDR2 is YFSETQ.

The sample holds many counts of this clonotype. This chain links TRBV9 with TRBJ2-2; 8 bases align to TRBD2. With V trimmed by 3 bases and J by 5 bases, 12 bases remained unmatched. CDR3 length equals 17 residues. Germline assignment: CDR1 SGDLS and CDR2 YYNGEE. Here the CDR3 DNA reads TGTGCCAGCAGCGGCTCGCCGGGACTAGGAATGACCGGGGAGCTGTTTTTT. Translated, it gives CASSGSPGLGMTGELFF.

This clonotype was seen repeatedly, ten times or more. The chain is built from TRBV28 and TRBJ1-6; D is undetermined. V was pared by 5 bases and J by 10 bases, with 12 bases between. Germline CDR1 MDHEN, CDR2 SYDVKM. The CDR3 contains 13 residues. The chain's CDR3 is CASSRGIGSPLHF. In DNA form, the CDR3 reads TGTGCCAGCAGTAGAGGGATCGGGTCACCCCTCCACTTT.

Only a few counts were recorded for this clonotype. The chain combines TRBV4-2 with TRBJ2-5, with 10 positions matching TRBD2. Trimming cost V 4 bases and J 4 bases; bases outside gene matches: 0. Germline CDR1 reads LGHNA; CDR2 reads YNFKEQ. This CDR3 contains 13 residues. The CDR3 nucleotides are TGTGCCAGCAGCCGGACTAGCGGAGAGACCCAGTACTTC. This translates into CASSRTSGETQYF.

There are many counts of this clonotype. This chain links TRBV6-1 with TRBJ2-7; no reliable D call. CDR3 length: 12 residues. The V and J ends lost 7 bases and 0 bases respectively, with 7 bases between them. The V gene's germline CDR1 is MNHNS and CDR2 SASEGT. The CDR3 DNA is TGTGCCAGCACGGCAGGCTCCTACGAGCAGTACTTC. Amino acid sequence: CASTAGSYEQYF.

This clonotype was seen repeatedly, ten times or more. CDR3 nucleotides: TGTGCCAGCAGTTCCGGCAAAAAGGGCTTTCAGCCCCAGCATTTT. It yields the protein CASSSGKKGFQPQHF. This rearrangement joins TRBV28 to TRBJ1-5; D is ambiguous. Trimming removed 4 bases from V and 6 bases from J, with 16 bases in between. The CDR3 covers 15 residues. Germline CDR1 MDHEN, CDR2 SYDVKM.

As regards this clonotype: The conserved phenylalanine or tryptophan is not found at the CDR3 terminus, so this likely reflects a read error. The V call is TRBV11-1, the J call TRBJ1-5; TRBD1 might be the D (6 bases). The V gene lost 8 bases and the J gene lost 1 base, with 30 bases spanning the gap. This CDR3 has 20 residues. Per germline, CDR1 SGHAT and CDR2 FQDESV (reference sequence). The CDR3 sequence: CASGLLPYRTEDVSNQPQHL. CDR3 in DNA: TGTGCCAGCGGCCTTCTCCCCTACCGGACAGAAGATGTGAGCAATCAGCCCCAGCATCTT.

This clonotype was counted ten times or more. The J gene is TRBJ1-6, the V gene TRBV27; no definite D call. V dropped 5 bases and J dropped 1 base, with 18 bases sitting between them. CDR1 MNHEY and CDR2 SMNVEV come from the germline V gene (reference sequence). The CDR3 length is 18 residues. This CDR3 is CASSTPSSRKSYNSPLHF. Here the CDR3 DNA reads TGTGCCAGCAGTACACCGTCAAGCCGGAAATCCTATAATTCACCCCTCCACTTT.

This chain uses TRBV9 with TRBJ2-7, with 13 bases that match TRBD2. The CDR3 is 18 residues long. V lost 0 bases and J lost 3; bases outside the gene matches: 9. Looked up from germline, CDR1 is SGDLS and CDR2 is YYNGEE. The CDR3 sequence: CASSVGTSGRGGSYEQYF. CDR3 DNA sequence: TGTGCCAGCAGCGTAGGGACTAGCGGGAGAGGCGGAAGCTACGAGCAGTACTTC. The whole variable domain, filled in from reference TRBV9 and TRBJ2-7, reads DSGVTQTPKHLITATGQRVTLRCSPRSGDLSVYWYQQSLDQGLQFLIQYYNGEERAKGNILERFSAQQFPDLHSELNLSSLELGDSALYFCASSVGTSGRGGSYEQYFGPGTRLTVT.

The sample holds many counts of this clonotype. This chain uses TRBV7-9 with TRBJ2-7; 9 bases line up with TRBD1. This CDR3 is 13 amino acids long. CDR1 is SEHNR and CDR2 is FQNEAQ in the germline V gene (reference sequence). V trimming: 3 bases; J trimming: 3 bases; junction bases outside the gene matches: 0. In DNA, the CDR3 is TGTGCCAGCAGCTTGACAGGGGGCTACGAGCAGTACTTC. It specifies CASSLTGGYEQYF. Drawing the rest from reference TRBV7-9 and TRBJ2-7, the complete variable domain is DTGVSQNPRHKITKRGQNVTFRCDPISEHNRLYWYRQTLGQGPEFLTYFQNEAQLEKSRLLSDRFSAERPKGSFSTLEIQRTEQGDSAMYLCASSLTGGYEQYFGPGTRLTVT.

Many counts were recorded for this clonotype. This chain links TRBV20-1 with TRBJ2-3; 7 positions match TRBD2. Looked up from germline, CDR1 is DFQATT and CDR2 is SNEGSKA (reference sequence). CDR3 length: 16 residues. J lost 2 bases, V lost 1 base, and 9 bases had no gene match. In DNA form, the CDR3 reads TGCAGTGCTAGAGGTCGGGCGGGAGTTGTCACAGATACGCAGTATTTT. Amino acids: CSARGRAGVVTDTQYF.

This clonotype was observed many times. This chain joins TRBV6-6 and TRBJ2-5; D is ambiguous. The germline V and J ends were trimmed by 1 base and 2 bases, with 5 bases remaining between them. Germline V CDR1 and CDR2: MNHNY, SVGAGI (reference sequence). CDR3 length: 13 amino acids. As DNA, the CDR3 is TGTGCCAGCAGTTACTACGGGCAAGAGACCCAGTACTTC. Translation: CASSYYGQETQYF.

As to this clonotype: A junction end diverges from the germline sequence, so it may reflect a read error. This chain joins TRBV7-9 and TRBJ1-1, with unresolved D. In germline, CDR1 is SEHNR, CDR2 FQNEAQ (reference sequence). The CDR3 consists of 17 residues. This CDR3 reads CTSSLEIQPGVIAEAFF. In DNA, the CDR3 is TGTACCAGCAGCTTAGAAATACAGCCCGGGGTGATAGCTGAAGCTTTCTTT.